The subject of this entry is one T cell receptor beta chain. This clonotype was recorded at least ten times. Its target antigen remains unknown. The input lacks base qualities; no much larger clone sits a single base away. These data are taken from a study of blood T cells in healthy people across ages (dated by TCRdb to the mid-2010s). For the study in its entirety: In model experiments, template switching captured about one uniquely barcoded TCR beta cDNA molecule for every two T cells. Using deep sequencing normalized with unique cDNA molecular identifiers, the study measured how TCR beta repertoire diversity changes with age. The donors were divided into four age groups: young (average approximately 16 years), middle-aged (roughly 42), aged (approximately 62) and long-lived (about 84). Donors of different ages were randomly distributed across sequencing lanes to avoid experimental bias. The study analyzed two additional independent replicas of 1 million unique cDNA reads from the same blood draw for two donors, one aged 18 to 30 and one aged 80 or older.

The donors were under 40 Caucasian individuals from Russia, aged about 6 to 100 years, who were systemically healthy. Each donor gave about 9.8 milliliters of peripheral blood, drawn into EDTA-treated Vacutainer tubes. Ficoll-Paque density-gradient centrifugation was used to isolate PBMCs, with at least 6.5 million per sample. Total RNA, at least 5.5 micrograms per sample, was extracted from PBMCs with Trizol reagent. For every donor, flow cytometry on a PBMC aliquot measured the percentage of naive CD45RAhigh/CD27high T cells. The CDR3 has 10 amino acids, counting the end cysteine and phenylalanine. Just CDR3 DNA is preserved here, 30 bases in frame from base 1. The V and J ends are trimmed by 4 bases and 6 bases, leaving 4 bases between them. As encoded in the germline V gene, CDR1 is SQVTM while CDR2 is ANQGSEA. General conclusions and limits of the study: Total diversity estimates from one million sequenced T cells were considered lower bounds and underestimates. Compared with the aged group, the long-lived group had more naive CD4+ T cells, fewer expanded clones and increased TCR diversity, suggesting age selection. There was a strong correlation between observed TCR beta diversity and the percentage of naive T cells measured by flow cytometry. Bulk unsorted PBMC profiling prevented conclusive comparison of naive and antigen-experienced compartments. As age increased, observed TCR beta diversity per million T cells dropped in a roughly linear way, and a significant reduction was already evident by age approximately 40. Donor CMV infection status was unknown, potentially confounding age-related changes in expanded clonotypes.

The library came from 5' RACE. Reads for this sample came from an Illumina HiSeq 2500. A second PCR of roughly 7 to 11 cycles was performed with a sample-barcoded 5' primer and a J-beta primer mix. Each TCR beta cDNA molecule received a unique molecular identifier from a template-switch 5' adaptor carrying 12 random nucleotides. Each sample yielded at least 3 million CDR3-containing paired-end reads. First-strand cDNA synthesis was performed from all RNA using the Mint cDNA synthesis kit, with priming by a TRBC-specific oligonucleotide. Following uracil-DNA glycosylase treatment, a first 18-cycle PCR with universal primers M1SS and BC2_uni_R was performed on all cDNA. Per the source publication's procedure: For normalization, 1 million high-quality reads were randomly selected from each sample, with every read carrying a distinct molecular identifier. Instead of being binned into consensus sequences, reads with shared molecular identifiers were discarded. CDR3 identification, clonotype clustering and error correction used MiTCR with a Q25 quality threshold and the strictest error-elimination algorithm. Lower-bound total TCR beta diversity was estimated with a nonparametric unseen species model using Euler transformation. The public sequencing data were trimmed at Q25 with fastp and processed into clonotypes with MiXCR by TCRdb, which kept only in-frame beta chains. Each entry merges the rows of one CDR3 protein and shows their most common DNA and genes. TCRdb's processing, not the authors', yielded these V and J calls. The sample table shows 890,000 or so distinct CDR3 sequences, and around 68% are seen once. The ten largest clones take up roughly 25% of the sample.

The sample comprised blood. The chain was built from TRBV29-1 and TRBJ2-1; the D gene cannot be named for sure. This TCR was recovered from a man aged 25 to 40 in good health. DNA sequence: TGCAGCGTTGCCCGCAATGAGCAGTTCTTC. This is translated as CSVARNEQFF.